This is a list of T cell receptor beta chains from one sample in a study of identical twins. MiXCR, run by TCRdb on the 5' RACE reads, gives a single entry per CDR3 protein. Among around 480,000 distinct CDR3 sequences, 14% were seen once, and the ten largest hold around 0.57%. The same specimen was also included in a second study, on yellow fever vaccine responses in identical twins.

Sample: CD4+ T cells sorted from blood. Receptors originate from a woman between 18 and 30 years old in good health. Both conserved end residues are part of each CDR3. D genes are given only for firm matches. Clone size is not always given. Where it is, it says once, few, many or a class for expanded clones.

TRBJ1-1,TRBV12-3/TRBV12-4,few,15,-,CASSPQQLLNTEAFF,TGTGCCAGCAGTCCCCAGCAATTGCTGAACACTGAAGCTTTCTTT
TRBJ2-5,TRBV5-1,-,17,TRBD1,CASSLRGDRSYQETQYF,TGCGCCAGCAGCTTGAGGGGGGACAGGTCGTACCAAGAGACCCAGTACTTC
TRBJ1-1,TRBV5-1,few,14,-,CASSLYQVATEAFF,TGCGCCAGCAGCTTGTATCAGGTTGCCACTGAAGCTTTCTTT
TRBJ2-7,TRBV6-6,once,13,-,CASTPAARYEQYF,TGTGCCAGCACCCCGGCAGCCCGCTACGAGCAGTACTTC
TRBJ2-7,TRBV27,-,14,-,CASSPLGQLGGATF,TGTGCCAGCAGTCCTCTGGGCCAATTGGGGGGCGCGACCTTC
TRBJ1-6,TRBV12-3/TRBV12-4,many,13,-,CASSSEGVGPLHF,TGTGCCAGCAGTTCAGAAGGAGTGGGTCCCCTCCACTTT
TRBJ2-6,TRBV6-1,-,15,TRBD1,CASRPQGAGANVLTF,TGTGCCAGCAGACCTCAGGGGGCTGGGGCCAACGTCCTGACTTTC
TRBJ2-6,TRBV15,-,17,-,CATSRDRRGLGANVLTF,TGTGCCACCAGCAGAGATCGGAGGGGTTTAGGGGCCAACGTCCTGACTTTC
TRBJ2-3,TRBV6-5,-,13,-,CASKFGSTDTQYF,TGTGCCAGCAAGTTCGGGAGCACAGATACGCAGTATTTT
TRBJ2-1,TRBV14,few,16,-,CASSQVGAGIPNEQFF,TGTGCCAGCAGCCAAGTGGGGGCAGGGATACCTAATGAGCAGTTCTTC
TRBJ1-5,TRBV7-9,-,15,TRBD1,CASSTQGAGNQPQHF,TGTGCCAGCAGCACCCAGGGGGCCGGCAATCAGCCCCAGCATTTT
TRBJ2-5,TRBV12-3/TRBV12-4,many,13,TRBD2,CASSFGGGETQYF,TGTGCCAGCAGTTTTGGGGGGGGAGAGACCCAGTACTTC
TRBJ2-3,TRBV6-1,-,16,-,CASSTGTRTPTDTQYF,TGTGCCAGCAGCACAGGGACTCGAACTCCCACAGATACGCAGTATTTT
TRBJ1-4,TRBV6-1,few,15,-,CASSGASATNEKLFF,TGTGCCAGCTCAGGGGCATCCGCAACTAATGAAAAACTGTTTTTT
TRBJ2-5,TRBV6-1,-,17,TRBD2,CASGGTEASGRVETQYF,TGTGCCAGCGGGGGGACTGAGGCTAGCGGGAGGGTAGAGACCCAGTACTTC
TRBJ2-3,TRBV7-2,few,16,-,CASSRRRDAGTDTQYF,TGTGCCAGCAGCCGTAGACGGGACGCGGGCACAGATACGCAGTATTTT
TRBJ1-1,TRBV29-1,-,14,TRBD1,CSAGRTGLNTEAFF,TGCAGCGCGGGGAGGACAGGACTGAACACTGAAGCTTTCTTT
TRBJ2-5,TRBV6-1,few,15,TRBD2,CASSETSGGKETQYF,TGTGCCAGCAGCGAGACTAGCGGGGGAAAAGAGACCCAGTACTTC
TRBJ2-1,TRBV5-1,many,14,-,CASSFIGGGNEQFF,TGCGCCAGCAGCTTCATTGGGGGCGGCAATGAGCAGTTCTTC
TRBJ2-7,TRBV20-1,few,12,-,CSVRATLDEQYF,TGCAGTGTTAGAGCGACCCTCGACGAGCAGTACTTC
TRBJ2-7,TRBV29-1,many,13,-,CSARTPNSYEQYF,TGCAGCGCCCGGACTCCCAACTCCTACGAGCAGTACTTC
TRBJ2-7,TRBV3-1,-,14,-,CASSQARGIYEQYF,TGTGCCAGCAGCCAAGCGCGGGGTATTTACGAGCAGTACTTC
TRBJ2-3,TRBV29-1,few,18,TRBD1,CSVSEPKTGGMIPDTQYF,TGCAGCGTCTCAGAACCGAAAACAGGGGGCATGATCCCAGATACGCAGTATTTT
TRBJ2-7,TRBV29-1,many,11,-,CSGTVTYEQYF,TGCAGCGGGACAGTTACCTACGAGCAGTACTTC
TRBJ2-7,TRBV5-1,few,15,TRBD1,CASSLETGVVYEQYF,TGCGCCAGCAGCTTGGAGACAGGGGTTGTCTACGAGCAGTACTTC